These 16 T cell receptor beta chains originate from one sample sequenced in a study of blood T cell repertoires in COVID-19. The protocol was immunoSEQ multiplex PCR, while the TCRdb copy is restricted to in-frame clones and leaves out a portion. Of about 200,000 clones listed, 94% are singletons. Sequenced material: peripheral blood. These TCRs come from a man under 40 with COVID-19, enrolled during active disease.

This chain's CDR3 is CSVVPDRVNTEAFF. The CDR3 region has the DNA TGCAGCGTTGTCCCCGACAGGGTTAACACTGAAGCTTTCTTT. The V call is TRBV29-1, the J call TRBJ1-1, with 7 bases aligning to TRBD1. Germline V gene lookup returns CDR1 SQVTM and CDR2 ANQGSEA. The CDR3 is 14 amino acids. Germline trimming cut 4 bases from V and 2 bases from J; bases unmatched to any gene: 7. Based on the CDR3 plus reference TRBV29-1 and TRBJ1-1, the full variable domain is SAVISQKPSRDICQRGTSLTIQCQVDSQVTMMFWYRQQPGQSLTLIATANQGSEATYESGFVIDKFPISRPNLTFSTLTVSNMSPEDSSIYLCSVVPDRVNTEAFFGQGTRLTVV.

The V gene is TRBV5-1, the J gene TRBJ1-1, with a tentative D call TRBD1 (6 bases). Per germline, CDR1 SGHRS and CDR2 YFSETQ. V lost 4 bases, J lost 0 bases, and 10 bases lay in between. This CDR3 comprises 14 residues. CDR3 protein: CASSEGQLNTEAFF. The CDR3 DNA follows: TGCGCCAGCAGCGAAGGACAGTTGAACACTGAAGCTTTCTTT.

CDR3 protein: CSVRQRYVETQYF. The CDR3, as DNA: TGCAGCGTACGACAGCGCTATGTTGAGACCCAGTACTTC. The chain joins TRBV29-1 to TRBJ2-5; TRBD1 might be the D (5 bases). The CDR3 loop spans 13 amino acids. Germline V gives CDR1 SQVTM, CDR2 ANQGSEA. V lost 6 bases and J 5 bases, leaving 16 bases between the germline ends.

This chain uses TRBV25-1 with TRBJ2-3; 10 nucleotides agree with TRBD1. The CDR3 spans 16 residues. Per the germline V gene, CDR1 is MGHDK and CDR2 is SYGVNS. The trim removed 3 bases at V and 2 bases at J, leaving 5 bases unmatched. The DNA of the CDR3 is TGTGCCAGCAGTGACTCCGGGACAGGGGTCACAGATACGCAGTATTTT. Protein: CASSDSGTGVTDTQYF.

This clone was seen a few times. This chain links TRBV4-1 with TRBJ2-1; 11 bases agree with TRBD2. J lost 8 bases, V lost 4 bases, and 7 bases had no gene match. The CDR3 covers 15 residues. Per germline, CDR1 MGHRA and CDR2 YSYEKL. The CDR3 is CASSLTSGGDYEQFF. The DNA for the CDR3 is TGCGCCAGCAGCCTCACTAGCGGGGGTGACTATGAGCAGTTCTTC.

In this sample, this clone turned up a few times. The J gene is TRBJ1-2, the V gene TRBV4-2; 9 nucleotides line up with TRBD1. This CDR3 has 15 amino acids. Trimming cost V 2 bases and J 7 bases; bases outside gene matches: 8. In germline, CDR1 is LGHNA, CDR2 YNFKEQ. The CDR3 loop is CASSQPGTGLPGYTF. In nucleotides, the CDR3 is TGTGCCAGCAGCCAACCCGGGACAGGGTTGCCTGGCTACACCTTC.

The chain links TRBV6-5 to TRBJ2-2; TRBD1 might be the D (6 bases). The V end lost 0 bases, the J end lost 8 bases, and 7 bases lay between the germline ends. Per the germline V gene, CDR1 is MNHEY and CDR2 is SVGAGI. The CDR3 length is 13 residues. For the CDR3, the DNA is TGTGCCAGCAGTTACTCAGGGGGAGGGGAGCTGTTTTTT. This gives the protein CASSYSGGGELFF.

This clone came up once. The chain links TRBV29-1 to TRBJ2-7, with TRBD1 as a possible D gene (6 bases). V lost 6 bases and J 6 bases, leaving 15 bases between the germline ends. Germline-derived CDR1 and CDR2 are SQVTM and ANQGSEA. CDR3 length: 12 amino acids. The CDR3 spells CSVSNVRGEQYF. The DNA of the CDR3 is TGCAGCGTCTCGAATGTCAGGGGCGAGCAGTACTTC.

This chain's CDR3 is CASRPSGTSVYNEQFF. The CDR3 DNA is TGTGCCAGCAGACCATCCGGGACTAGCGTTTACAATGAGCAGTTCTTC. The rearrangement links TRBV9 to TRBJ2-1; TRBD2 agrees at 10 bases. The germline V gene encodes CDR1 SGDLS and CDR2 YYNGEE. The CDR3 length is 16 residues. Trimming at V came to 5 bases and at J to 4 bases, leaving 9 bases not matched to a gene.

The chain is built from TRBV12-3 or TRBV12-4 and TRBJ2-1; D ambiguous. V lost 6 bases to trimming and J lost 4 bases, with 10 bases between them. The CDR3 is made up of 13 amino acids. The CDR3 region is CASSPTQYNEQFF. CDR3 DNA: TGTGCCAGCAGCCCCACCCAGTACAATGAGCAGTTCTTC.

This rearrangement joins TRBV10-2 to TRBJ1-1, with 7 positions matching TRBD1. The CDR3 has 13 amino acids. Germline V lookup: CDR1 WSHSY, CDR2 SAAADI. V trimming: 6 bases; J trimming: 2 bases; junction bases outside the gene matches: 3. CDR3 in amino acids: CASRGQFNTEAFF. The CDR3 coding sequence is TGCGCCAGCAGGGGACAGTTTAACACTGAAGCTTTCTTT.

For this clone: At one boundary the junction diverges from the germline segment, which might be a read error. The V gene is TRBV13, the J gene TRBJ1-1, with TRBD1 identical over 11 bases. The CDR3 has 13 amino acids. CDR1 PRHDT and CDR2 FYEKMQ come from the germline V gene (reference sequence). CDR3 amino acids: CASSSWTGGALDF. For the CDR3, the DNA is TGTGCCAGCAGCTCGTGGACAGGGGGCGCGCTGGATTTT. Full variable domain (remainder filled in from reference TRBV13 and TRBJ1-1): AAGVIQSPRHLIKEKRETATLKCYPIPRHDTVYWYQQGPGQDPQFLISFYEKMQSDKGSIPDRFSAQQFSDYHSELNMSSLELGDSALYFCASSSWTGGALDFGQGTRLTVV.

The table lists this clone with a count of one. V usage is TRBV2 and J usage is TRBJ1-1; 10 nucleotides match TRBD1. The junction had 3 bases not matched to a gene; V was cut back by 4 bases and J by 4 bases. This CDR3 is 14 amino acids long. Germline CDR1 is SNHLY and CDR2 is FYNNEI. CDR3 in DNA: TGTGCCAGCAGTGCGACAGGGGGCGTCACTGAAGCTTTCTTT. Translated, it gives CASSATGGVTEAFF.

The chain uses TRBV7-9 and TRBJ1-2, with D maybe TRBD1 (6 bases). The CDR3 sequence is 15 residues long. V was trimmed by 4 bases and J by 0 bases, leaving 12 bases between them. Germline loops: CDR1 SEHNR, CDR2 FQNEAQ (reference sequence). CDR3: CASSSDRGPNYGYTF. The CDR3 DNA is TGTGCCAGCAGCTCGGACAGAGGCCCTAACTATGGCTACACCTTC.

The rearrangement uses TRBV6-5 and TRBJ2-7; maybe TRBD1 (6 bases). CDR1 is MNHEY, CDR2 SVGAGI, per germline. The CDR3 length is 14 residues. V was clipped by 6 bases and J by 0 bases, with 12 bases between them. DNA of the CDR3: TGTGCCAGCAGCCGACAGGTTGACTCCTACGAGCAGTACTTC. Its protein is CASSRQVDSYEQYF.

The rearrangement joins TRBV14 to TRBJ1-6; TRBD1 matches at 9 bases. The V segment lost 2 bases and the J segment 7 bases; nucleotides outside the gene matches: 3. CDR1 SGHDN and CDR2 FVKESK come from the germline V gene. The CDR3 sequence is 15 residues long. CDR3: CASSQPGQGNSPLHF. Written as DNA, the CDR3 is TGTGCCAGCAGCCAACCTGGACAGGGGAATTCACCCCTCCACTTT.